The present entry profiles one T cell receptor beta chain with its context. The authors sequenced patients whose flow cytometry had shown CD8+CD57+ cell expansion. Profiles of TCR beta VDJ and CDR3 were generated from a genomic DNA template. MiXCR was run by TCRdb on the reads, yielding one entry per CDR3 protein. The sample comprises around 160,000 distinct CDR3 sequences, roughly 48% of which are singletons, and about 2.8% rests with the top ten. Germline CDR1 MGHDK, CDR2 SYGVNS. Deletions cut 4 bases from V and 4 bases from J, with 10 bases between. The CDR3 is made up of 13 amino acids. This record comes from a study of CD8+CD57+ T cells in acquired aplastic anemia.

The sequence derives from a human donor with aplastic anemia. The chain has TRBV25-1 and TRBJ1-1; D may be TRBD1 (5 bases). The material sequenced was sorted CD4+, CD8+, or CD8+CD57+ T cells (not recorded which) from PBMCs. This CDR3 reads CASSGQSFTEAFF. In DNA form, the CDR3 reads TGTGCCAGCAGTGGACAGAGTTTCACTGAAGCTTTCTTT.